These 5 T cell receptor beta chains originate from one sample sequenced in a study of cytomegalovirus exposure and HLA in healthy donors. 60 Vbeta and 13 Jbeta primers were used in PCR. Libraries were prepared by immunoSEQ multiplex PCR; TCRdb keeps only in-frame clonotypes and omits some of them. The data show about 180,000 clones, approximately 80% seen once. Specimen: PBMCs. The receptors come from a male donor in good health and CMV-seronegative.

The chain recombines TRBV6-5 with TRBJ2-7; 11 nucleotides agree with TRBD1. Germline values: CDR1 MNHEY, CDR2 SVGAGI. This CDR3 is 15 amino acids long. J gave up 1 base and V 2 bases, and 1 base lay outside the gene matches. The CDR3 DNA reads as TGTGCCAGCAGTTACGGGACAGGGGGTTCCTACGAGCAGTACTTC. This encodes CASSYGTGGSYEQYF.

A word on this clone: Mismatch with germline at one junction end may stem from a read error. The chain combines TRBV28 with TRBJ2-3, with 7 bases matching TRBD2. The CDR3 runs 13 residues. Germline loops: CDR1 MDHEN, CDR2 SYDVKM. CDR3 DNA sequence: TGTGCCAGCAGTTTGCGGTCCCGGCTAGCGGTAAATTTT. Amino acids: CASSLRSRLAVNF.

The genes are TRBV4-3 and TRBJ2-2; TRBD2 matches at 10 bases. With V trimmed by 3 bases and J by 6 bases, 13 bases remained unmatched. This CDR3 contains 18 residues. In germline, CDR1 is LGHNA, CDR2 YSLEER. In DNA form, the CDR3 reads TGCGCCAGCAGCCACGAACCAACCGGGACTAGCGTTCCCGGGGAGCTGTTTTTT. Residues: CASSHEPTGTSVPGELFF.

This clone was counted between two and nine times. The chain employs TRBV7-2 and TRBJ2-3; 10 bases line up with TRBD2. Germline V gene data show CDR1 as SGHTA and CDR2 as FQGNSA. The CDR3 contains 17 residues. Unmatched junction bases numbered 12, after V lost 3 bases and J lost 6 bases. The CDR3 nucleotides are TGTGCCAGCAGCTTCCTATCAGCGGGGGGGCGTTCCGATACGCAGTATTTT. Translation gives CASSFLSAGGRSDTQYF.

This clone occurred a few times. The gene calls are TRBV7-9 and TRBJ1-1; 10 positions match TRBD1. Germline lookup yields CDR1 SEHNR and CDR2 FQNEAQ (reference sequence). This CDR3 has 16 residues. The junction had 9 bases not matched to a gene; V was cut back by 5 bases and J by 3 bases. The CDR3 nucleotides are TGTGCCAGCAGCCCAACAGGGACAGGGGCGGACACTGAAGCTTTCTTT. As protein: CASSPTGTGADTEAFF.